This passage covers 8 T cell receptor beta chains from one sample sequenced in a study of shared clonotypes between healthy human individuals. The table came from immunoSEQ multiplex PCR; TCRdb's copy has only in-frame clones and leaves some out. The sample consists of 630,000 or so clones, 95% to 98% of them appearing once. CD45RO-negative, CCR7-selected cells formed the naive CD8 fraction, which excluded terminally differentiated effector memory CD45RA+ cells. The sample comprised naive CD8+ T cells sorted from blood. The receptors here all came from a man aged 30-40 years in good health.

The CDR3 region is CASSLTPDRRQAYGYTF. In DNA, the CDR3 is TGCGCCAGCAGCCTAACCCCGGACAGGAGACAGGCCTATGGCTACACCTTC. The V and J genes are TRBV5-1 and TRBJ1-2; 7 bases agree with TRBD1. The V gene end was trimmed by 4 bases and the J gene end by 4 bases; junction bases not matched to a gene: 16. This CDR3 is built from 17 residues. The germline gives CDR1 SGHRS, CDR2 YFSETQ.

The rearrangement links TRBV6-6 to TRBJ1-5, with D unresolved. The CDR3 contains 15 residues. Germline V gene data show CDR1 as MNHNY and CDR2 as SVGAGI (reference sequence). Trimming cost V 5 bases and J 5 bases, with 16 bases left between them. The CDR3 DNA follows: TGTGCCAGCAGTCCCGCACGCGGTTTTTATCAGCCCCAGCATTTT. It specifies CASSPARGFYQPQHF.

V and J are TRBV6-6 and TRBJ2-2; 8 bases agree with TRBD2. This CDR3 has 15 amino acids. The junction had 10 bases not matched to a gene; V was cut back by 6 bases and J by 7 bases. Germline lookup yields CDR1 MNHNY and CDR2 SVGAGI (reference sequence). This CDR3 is CASRPTSGIDGELFF. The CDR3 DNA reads TGTGCCAGCAGGCCCACTAGCGGAATAGACGGGGAGCTGTTTTTT.

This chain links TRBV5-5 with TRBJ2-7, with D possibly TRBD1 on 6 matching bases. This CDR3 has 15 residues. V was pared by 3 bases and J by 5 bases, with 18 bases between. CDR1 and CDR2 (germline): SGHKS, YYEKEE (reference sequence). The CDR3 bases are TGTGCCAGCAGCTCCAGGGGATTCAATTCAGACGAGCAGTACTTC. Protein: CASSSRGFNSDEQYF.

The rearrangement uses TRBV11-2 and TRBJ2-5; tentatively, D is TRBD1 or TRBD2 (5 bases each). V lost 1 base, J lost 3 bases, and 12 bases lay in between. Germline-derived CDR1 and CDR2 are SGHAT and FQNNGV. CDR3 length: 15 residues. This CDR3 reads CASSLGSGREETQYF. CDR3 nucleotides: TGTGCCAGCAGCTTAGGGTCAGGGCGGGAAGAGACCCAGTACTTC.

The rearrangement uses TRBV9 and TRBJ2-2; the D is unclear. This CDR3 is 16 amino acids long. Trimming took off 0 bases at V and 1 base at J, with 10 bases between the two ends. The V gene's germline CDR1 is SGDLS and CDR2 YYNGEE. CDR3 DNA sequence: TGTGCCAGCAGCGTAGTCATGTGGGGGAACACCGGGGAGCTGTTTTTT. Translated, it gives CASSVVMWGNTGELFF.

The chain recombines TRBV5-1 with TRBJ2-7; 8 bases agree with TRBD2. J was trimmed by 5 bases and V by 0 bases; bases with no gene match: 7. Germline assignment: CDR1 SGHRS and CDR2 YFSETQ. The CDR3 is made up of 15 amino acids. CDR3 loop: CASSLEAGDLDEQYF. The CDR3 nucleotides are TGCGCCAGCAGCTTGGAAGCGGGAGATCTTGACGAGCAGTACTTC.

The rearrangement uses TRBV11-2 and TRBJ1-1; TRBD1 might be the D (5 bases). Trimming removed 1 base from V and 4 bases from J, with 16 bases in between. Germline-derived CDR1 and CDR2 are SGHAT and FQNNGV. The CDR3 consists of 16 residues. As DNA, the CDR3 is TGTGCCAGCAGCTTAGTTCACGAGTCGGGGGGCACTGAAGCTTTCTTT. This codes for CASSLVHESGGTEAFF.